This T cell receptor beta chain was documented in a study of T cell repertoires in cytomegalovirus infection. Across the whole study: Public TCR beta signature analysis indicated the presence of both CMV infection and matching HLA type.

This clonotype has at least ten counts. TCRdb re-analysed the reads in MiXCR, keeping a single row per CDR3 protein. This table holds hundreds of thousands of distinct CDR3 sequences, around 9.5% found once. Germline CDR1 SNHLY, CDR2 FYNNEI. The CDR3 is made up of 16 amino acids. V was trimmed by 8 bases and J by 8 bases, leaving 25 bases between them. The clonotype originates from a human donor in good health (CMV status not recorded). Some clones in this sample may be carry-over from other donors' samples. The sample consisted of PBMCs. This chain joins TRBV2 and TRBJ2-1; possibly TRBD1 for D (8 bases). CDR3 amino acids: CASDLGGTGGRHEQFF. The DNA of the CDR3 is TGTGCCAGCGATCTGGGGGGGACAGGAGGTCGACATGAGCAGTTCTTC.